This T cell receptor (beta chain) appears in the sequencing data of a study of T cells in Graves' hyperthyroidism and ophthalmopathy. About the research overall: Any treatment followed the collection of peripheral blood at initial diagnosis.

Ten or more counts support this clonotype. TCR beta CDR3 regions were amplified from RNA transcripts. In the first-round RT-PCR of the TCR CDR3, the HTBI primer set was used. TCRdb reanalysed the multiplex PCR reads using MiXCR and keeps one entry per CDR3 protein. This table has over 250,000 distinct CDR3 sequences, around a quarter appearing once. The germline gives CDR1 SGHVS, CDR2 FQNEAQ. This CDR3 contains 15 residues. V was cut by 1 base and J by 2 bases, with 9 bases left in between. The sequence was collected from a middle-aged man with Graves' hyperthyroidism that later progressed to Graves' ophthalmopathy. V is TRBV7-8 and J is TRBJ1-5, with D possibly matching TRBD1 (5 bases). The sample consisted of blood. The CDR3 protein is CASSLGGVRNQPQHF. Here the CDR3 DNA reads TGTGCCAGCAGCTTAGGGGGGGTTCGCAATCAGCCCCAGCATTTT.